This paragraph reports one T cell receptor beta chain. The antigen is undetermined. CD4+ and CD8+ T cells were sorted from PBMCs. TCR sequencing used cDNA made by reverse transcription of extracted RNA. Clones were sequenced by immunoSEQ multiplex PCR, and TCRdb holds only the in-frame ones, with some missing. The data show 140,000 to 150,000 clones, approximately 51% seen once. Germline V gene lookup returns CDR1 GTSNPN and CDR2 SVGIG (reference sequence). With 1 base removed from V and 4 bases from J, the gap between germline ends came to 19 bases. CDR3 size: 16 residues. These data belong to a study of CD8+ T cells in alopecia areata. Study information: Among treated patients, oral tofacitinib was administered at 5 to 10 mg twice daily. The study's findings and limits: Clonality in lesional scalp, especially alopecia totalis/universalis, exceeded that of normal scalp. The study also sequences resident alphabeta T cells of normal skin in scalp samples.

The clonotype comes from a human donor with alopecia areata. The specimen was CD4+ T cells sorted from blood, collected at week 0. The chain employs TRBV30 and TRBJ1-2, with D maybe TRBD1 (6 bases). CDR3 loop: CAWSARRDTSLYGYTF. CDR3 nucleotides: TGTGCCTGGAGTGCCCGCCGGGACACCAGTCTCTATGGCTACACCTTC.